These 17 T cell receptor beta chains were all obtained from the same sample, sequenced in a study of Ad26.COV2.S vaccination and SARS-CoV-2 variants. Noted treatment: roughly 19 received Ad26.COV2.S at low or high dose, single or two shots; several received placebo; per-sample allocation not given. Sampling took place 63 days after the first vaccine or placebo injection. Produced via immunoSEQ multiplex PCR; TCRdb's table is partial and in-frame only. The table has 410,000 or so clones, 75% to 95% seen once; the top ten hold 9% to 15%. Material: peripheral blood, obtained in a trial of Ad26.COV2.S vaccine versus placebo. The receptors here all came from a person between 18 and 60 years old who received the Ad26.COV2.S COVID-19 vaccine or a placebo.

J is TRBJ2-7 and V is TRBV27; 11 bases map to TRBD1. The V segment lost 6 bases and the J segment 3 bases; nucleotides outside the gene matches: 13. Germline CDR1 and CDR2: MNHEY and SMNVEV (reference sequence). The CDR3 is 17 residues long. This chain's CDR3 is CASSPKAPGTGGYEQYF. The CDR3 region has the DNA TGTGCCAGCAGCCCAAAAGCTCCCGGGACAGGGGGCTACGAGCAGTACTTC.

This chain joins TRBV5-4 and TRBJ2-2, with TRBD1 matching over 9 bases. The CDR3 is 14 amino acids. In germline, CDR1 is SGHNT, CDR2 YYREEE (reference sequence). Germline trimming cut 3 bases from V and 6 bases from J; bases unmatched to any gene: 3. CDR3 DNA: TGTGCCAGCAGCTGGACAGGGGTCGCCGGGGAGCTGTTTTTT. Translated: CASSWTGVAGELFF.

This sequence joins TRBV3-1 (or the pseudogene TRBV3-2) and TRBJ1-1; possible D gene TRBD1, 6 bases. The V end lost 3 bases, the J end lost 2 bases, and 13 bases lay between the germline ends. The CDR3 length is 15 residues. The germline V gene has CDR1 LGHDT and CDR2 YNNKEL (reference sequence). The CDR3 loop reads CASSQAGTLNTEAFF. CDR3 nucleotide sequence: TGTGCCAGCAGCCAGGCCGGGACACTAAACACTGAAGCTTTCTTT.

CDR3 sequence reads: CASSFRTGSYEQYF. DNA of the CDR3: TGTGCCAGCAGTTTCAGGACAGGGTCCTACGAGCAGTACTTC. The rearrangement joins TRBV28 to TRBJ2-7; 8 bases fit TRBD1. Looked up from germline, CDR1 is MDHEN and CDR2 is SYDVKM. The CDR3 is 14 amino acids. The V and J ends lost 3 bases and 1 base, in that order; junction bases with no gene match: 2. The full variable domain, in which reference TRBV28 and TRBJ2-7 provide the parts outside the CDR3, is DVKVTQSSRYLVKRTGEKVFLECVQDMDHENMFWYRQDPGLGLRLIYFSYDVKMKEKGDIPEGYSVSREKKERFSLILESASTNQTSMYLCASSFRTGSYEQYFGPGTRLTVT.

A remark on this clone: Other DNA sequences in this sample translate to the same CDR3. This chain links TRBV11-2 with TRBJ2-5; D call uncertain. Between the trimmed V and J ends, which lost 1 base and 4 bases, there was a span of 4 bases. Per the germline V gene, CDR1 is SGHAT and CDR2 is FQNNGV. The CDR3 has 12 residues. The CDR3 loop is CASSLGRETQYF. The CDR3 DNA reads as TGTGCCAGCAGCTTAGGAAGAGAGACCCAGTACTTC.

The chain is built from TRBV29-1 and TRBJ2-1; 12 bases line up with TRBD2. Germline V gene sequence: CDR1 SQVTM, CDR2 ANQGSEA. CDR3 length: 19 amino acids. After removal of 6 bases from V and 0 bases from J, the junction contained 15 bases not matched to a gene. This chain's CDR3 is CSVAGLAGLGRSSYNEQFF. The CDR3 region has the DNA TGCAGCGTCGCAGGACTAGCGGGACTAGGACGGAGCTCCTACAATGAGCAGTTCTTC.

CDR3 DNA: TGTGCCAGCAGTCTTGACACCTACACCGGGGAGCTGTTTTTT. Amino acids: CASSLDTYTGELFF. The gene calls are TRBV27 and TRBJ2-2; D unclear. With 5 bases removed from V and 3 bases from J, the gap between germline ends came to 10 bases. CDR1 is MNHEY, CDR2 SMNVEV, per germline (reference sequence). The CDR3 runs to 14 residues.

This clone appeared a single time. This chain connects TRBV4-3 to TRBJ2-3, with a possible D match to TRBD2 (5 bases). This CDR3 region has 17 residues. The V end lost 0 bases, the J end lost 4 bases, and 17 bases lay between the germline ends. Germline CDR1 is LGHNA and CDR2 is YSLEER. The CDR3 loop reads CASSQDSVTLGADTQYF. DNA for the CDR3: TGCGCCAGCAGCCAAGATAGCGTCACGTTGGGCGCAGATACGCAGTATTTT.

This chain connects TRBV5-4 to TRBJ2-2; TRBD1 is a possible D gene (6 bases). V was pared by 1 base and J by 5 bases, with 12 bases between. The CDR3 is 15 residues long. Germline V gene lookup returns CDR1 SGHNT and CDR2 YYREEE (reference sequence). The CDR3 region is CASSLTLTGTGELFF. In nucleotides, the CDR3 is TGTGCCAGCAGCTTGACACTCACAGGGACCGGGGAGCTGTTTTTT.

The V gene is TRBV29-1, the J gene TRBJ1-1; D is possibly TRBD1 (5 bases). This CDR3 spans 13 amino acids. The germline V gene encodes CDR1 SQVTM and CDR2 ANQGSEA. V was trimmed by 3 bases and J by 5 bases, leaving 13 bases between them. This CDR3 is CSVDPRARTEAFF. DNA of the CDR3: TGCAGCGTTGACCCCAGGGCGAGGACTGAAGCTTTCTTT.

This clone was seen a few times. The rearrangement joins TRBV5-1 to TRBJ2-3; TRBD2 might be the D (5 bases). The CDR3 is made up of 16 amino acids. CDR1 and CDR2 from the germline V gene are SGHRS and YFSETQ. The ends were cut back, 0 bases at V and 5 bases at J, with 16 bases in the middle. The CDR3 here is CASSLEVRGEGDTQYF. CDR3 DNA sequence: TGCGCCAGCAGCTTGGAGGTTCGGGGAGAGGGAGATACGCAGTATTTT.

This chain links TRBV6-2 or TRBV6-3 with TRBJ2-7; no clear D gene. Trimming took 5 bases from V and 3 from J, leaving 8 bases between them. The CDR3 covers 12 residues. CDR1 is MNHEY, CDR2 SVGEGT, per germline. CDR3 in DNA: TGTGCCAGCAGTCCACAAAACTACGAGCAGTACTTC. As protein: CASSPQNYEQYF.

V usage is TRBV30 and J usage is TRBJ2-5, with D possibly called TRBD1 or TRBD2 (5 bases each). CDR1 GTSNPN and CDR2 SVGIG come from the germline V gene (reference sequence). The CDR3 has 13 amino acids. The V end was cut by 0 bases, the J end by 5 bases, with 10 bases between. In nucleotides, the CDR3 is TGTGCCTGGAGTGTTCTCGAGGGGGAGACCCAGTACTTC. Translating it yields CAWSVLEGETQYF.

The genes are TRBV19 and TRBJ1-6, with D possibly being TRBD1 (5 bases). In germline, CDR1 is LNHDA, CDR2 SQIVND (reference sequence). Trimming removed 3 bases at V and 11 bases at J, with 11 bases between. The CDR3 spans 13 residues. In DNA, the CDR3 is TGTGCCAGTAGTATTGAGGGGTGGACACCCCTCCACTTT. Its translation: CASSIEGWTPLHF.

The chain employs TRBV6-6 and TRBJ1-1; 8 nucleotides line up with TRBD1. V shed 6 bases, J shed 4 bases, and the junction held 7 bases outside the gene matches. This CDR3 has 14 amino acids. Germline assignment: CDR1 MNHNY and CDR2 SVGAGI (reference sequence). The CDR3, as DNA: TGTGCCAGCAGAAGGGACAGGAGCTCCACTGAAGCTTTCTTT. Protein product: CASRRDRSSTEAFF.

The gene calls are TRBV5-8 and TRBJ2-2, with D maybe TRBD1 (5 bases). V was pared by 3 bases and J by 5 bases, with 14 bases between. In germline, CDR1 is SGHTS, CDR2 YDEGEE. The CDR3 is 15 amino acids. The CDR3 here is CASSWSGHLTGELFF. For the CDR3, the DNA is TGTGCCAGCAGCTGGTCAGGGCACCTAACCGGGGAGCTGTTTTTT.

The chain is built from TRBV7-2 and TRBJ2-1, with 8 bases lining up with TRBD2. The V segment lost 3 bases and the J segment 9 bases; nucleotides outside the gene matches: 4. The CDR3 consists of 13 residues. CDR1 is SGHTA, CDR2 FQGNSA, per germline. The CDR3 DNA reads TGTGCCAGCAGCTTGGCGGGAGGTCTTGAGCAGTTCTTC. The encoded protein is CASSLAGGLEQFF.